These 21 T cell receptor beta chains were sequenced from one sample in a study of cytomegalovirus exposure and HLA in healthy donors (TCRdb year 2017). Libraries were built with the immunoSEQ multiplex PCR assay. TCRdb took this table from immuneACCESS and kept in-frame rearrangements with V and J called. Such tables lack part of the clones; where checked against another copy, unresolved V genes explain under half of the gap, and the rest is unexplained. The table for this sample lists roughly 260,000 clones; 85% to 90% of them were counted only once. The ten most abundant clones make up more than 0.35% of the sample. The sample consisted of PBMCs. The receptors derive from a young woman in good health and CMV-seronegative.

This clone was observed a few times. The CDR3 DNA sequence: TGTGCCAGCAGTTTAGCCGGGGACAGTATACTATCACCCTCCTACGAGCAGTACTTC. This codes for CASSLAGDSILSPSYEQYF. This sequence joins TRBV28 and TRBJ2-7; TRBD1 aligns across 7 bases. The CDR3 is made up of 19 amino acids. Germline V gene data show CDR1 as MDHEN and CDR2 as SYDVKM. V lost 2 bases to trimming and J lost 0 bases; unmatched junction nucleotides: 16.

V and J are TRBV28 and TRBJ1-3, with 7 positions matching TRBD1. Germline CDR1 is MDHEN and CDR2 is SYDVKM. The CDR3 covers 14 residues. V dropped 3 bases and J dropped 3; count of bases not matched to a gene: 2. This CDR3 reads CASSFQGDGNTIYF. In DNA form, the CDR3 reads TGTGCCAGCAGTTTTCAGGGGGATGGAAACACCATATATTTT.

This clone appeared a few times. The chain carries TRBV4-3 and TRBJ1-4, with D hard to call. V lost 0 bases to trimming and J lost 8 bases, with 19 bases between them. The length of the CDR3 is 17 residues. The germline gives CDR1 LGHNA, CDR2 YSLEER. CDR3 nucleotides: TGCGCCAGCAGCCAAGATATAAGAGGTAACAACCCGGAAAAACTGTTTTTT. Its translation: CASSQDIRGNNPEKLFF.

The chain is built from TRBV7-2 and TRBJ1-4; D gene unclear. Trimming removed 4 bases from V and 9 bases from J, with 15 bases in between. This CDR3 contains 14 residues. In germline, CDR1 is SGHTA, CDR2 FQGNSA. The CDR3 region is CASSSTRNVQKLFF. The DNA of the CDR3 is TGTGCCAGCAGCTCCACGAGAAATGTGCAAAAACTGTTTTTT.

This clone was observed once. The chain has TRBV7-2 and TRBJ1-2; no reliable D call. The CDR3 is 12 residues long. Between the trimmed V and J ends, which lost 3 bases and 9 bases, there was a span of 11 bases. CDR1 and CDR2 (germline): SGHTA, FQGNSA. The CDR3 DNA sequence: TGTGCCAGCAGCTTCGGGGAGTCGAGCTACACCTTC. Translated, it gives CASSFGESSYTF.

The chain is built from TRBV5-1 and TRBJ2-2; TRBD1 agrees at 7 bases. Germline values: CDR1 SGHRS, CDR2 YFSETQ. This CDR3 is built from 13 residues. Germline trimming cut 4 bases from V and 6 bases from J; bases unmatched to any gene: 3. The CDR3 here is CASSPDRAGELFF. For the CDR3, the DNA is TGCGCCAGCAGCCCCGACAGGGCCGGGGAGCTGTTTTTT.

The rearrangement joins TRBV18 to TRBJ1-1, with 9 bases identical to TRBD1. This CDR3 has 17 amino acids. CDR1 and CDR2 from the germline V gene are KGHSH and LQKENI. V was pared by 3 bases and J by 0 bases, with 8 bases of the junction left unmatched. The CDR3 nucleotides are TGTGCCAGCTCACCTCGGACAGGGGAATCTATGAACACTGAAGCTTTCTTT. Its protein product is CASSPRTGESMNTEAFF.

This clone is a singleton in its sample. This chain joins TRBV4-1 and TRBJ2-5, with 7 bases fitting TRBD2. Germline trimming cut 0 bases from V and 7 bases from J; bases unmatched to any gene: 11. Per germline, CDR1 MGHRA and CDR2 YSYEKL. CDR3 length equals 16 residues. The CDR3: CASSQDDGGWLRTQYF. CDR3 bases: TGCGCCAGCAGCCAAGATGACGGGGGGTGGCTCAGGACCCAGTACTTC.

The rearrangement links TRBV7-2 to TRBJ2-7; D is possibly TRBD2 (6 bases). Germline CDR1 SGHTA, CDR2 FQGNSA. Between the trimmed V and J ends, which lost 0 bases and 0 bases, there was a span of 12 bases. This CDR3 is built from 16 residues. This CDR3 is CASSLAGTPSSYEQYF. The CDR3 nucleotides read TGTGCCAGCAGCTTAGCCGGGACTCCGAGCTCCTACGAGCAGTACTTC.

The chain carries TRBV6-5 and TRBJ2-4, with 10 bases aligning to TRBD1. The CDR3 is 14 residues long. Germline CDR1 reads MNHEY; CDR2 reads SVGAGI. V was pared by 5 bases and J by 11 bases, with 9 bases of the junction left unmatched. The CDR3 DNA reads TGTGCCAGCAGTCGCCGACAGGGGGCCGTGGTTCAGTACTTC. This translates into CASSRRQGAVVQYF.

Here the CDR3 DNA reads TGTGCCGCCCAGGGTTCCTACAATGAGCAGTTCTTC. Its translation: CAAQGSYNEQFF. This sequence joins TRBV6-1 and TRBJ2-1; possibly TRBD1 for D (5 bases). V was cut by 11 bases and J by 1 base, with 9 bases left in between. The CDR3 extends over 12 amino acids. CDR1 is MNHNS, CDR2 SASEGT, per germline.

The chain carries TRBV29-1 and TRBJ2-7; D is possibly TRBD1 or TRBD2 (5 bases each). The CDR3 is 13 amino acids. V lost 4 bases and J lost 3, with 13 bases in between. Germline lookup yields CDR1 SQVTM and CDR2 ANQGSEA. DNA of the CDR3: TGCAGCGTTGGGTGGGCTGGGGGCTACGAGCAGTACGTC. It translates to CSVGWAGGYEQYV.

The chain combines TRBV5-1 with TRBJ2-3; the D gene is possibly TRBD2 (5 bases). This CDR3 comprises 14 residues. V was clipped by 3 bases and J by 7 bases, with 15 bases between them. Germline-derived CDR1 and CDR2 are SGHRS and YFSETQ. CDR3 residues: CASSSRLTDYTQYF. The CDR3 DNA follows: TGCGCCAGCAGCTCGAGACTAACCGACTATACGCAGTATTTT.

CDR3 amino acids: CSVESGMNTEAFF. The CDR3 DNA follows: TGCAGCGTTGAATCCGGGATGAACACTGAAGCTTTCTTT. The chain links TRBV29-1 to TRBJ1-1; unclear D gene. The germline V and J ends were trimmed by 2 bases and 0 bases, with 7 bases remaining between them. Germline V gene data show CDR1 as SQVTM and CDR2 as ANQGSEA. CDR3 size: 13 residues.

The rearrangement joins TRBV9 to TRBJ2-3, with TRBD2 matching over 11 bases. Germline V gene lookup returns CDR1 SGDLS and CDR2 YYNGEE. J lost 4 bases, V lost 0 bases, and 4 bases had no gene match. This CDR3 comprises 16 residues. The CDR3 loop reads CASSVGTSGGSDTQYF. DNA for the CDR3: TGTGCCAGCAGCGTAGGAACTAGCGGGGGATCAGATACGCAGTATTTT. Full variable domain (rest looked up from reference TRBV9 and TRBJ2-3): DSGVTQTPKHLITATGQRVTLRCSPRSGDLSVYWYQQSLDQGLQFLIQYYNGEERAKGNILERFSAQQFPDLHSELNLSSLELGDSALYFCASSVGTSGGSDTQYFGPGTRLTVL.

This chain joins TRBV5-1 and TRBJ2-5; TRBD2 agrees at 8 bases. The junction had 7 bases not matched to a gene; V was cut back by 0 bases and J by 0 bases. CDR3 length equals 17 residues. CDR1 and CDR2 (germline): SGHRS, YFSETQ. CDR3 region: CASSLEDLRGDQETQYF. In DNA form, the CDR3 reads TGCGCCAGCAGCTTGGAGGATTTGCGGGGGGACCAAGAGACCCAGTACTTC.

The chain is built from TRBV5-1 and TRBJ2-3, with a tentative D call TRBD2 (5 bases). This CDR3 region has 14 residues. Germline CDR1 and CDR2: SGHRS and YFSETQ. The V and J ends lost 2 bases and 2 bases respectively, with 9 bases between them. The CDR3 region is CASSLRTLTDTQYF. The CDR3 DNA is TGCGCCAGCAGCTTAAGGACTCTCACAGATACGCAGTATTTT.

The sample holds one count of this clone. The genes are TRBV7-2 and TRBJ2-3; 11 nucleotides align to TRBD2. The V and J ends lost 0 bases and 6 bases, in that order; junction bases with no gene match: 8. The CDR3 consists of 17 residues. Germline values: CDR1 SGHTA, CDR2 FQGNSA. This chain's CDR3 is CASSLALRLAGHDTQYF. The DNA for the CDR3 is TGTGCCAGCAGCTTAGCCCTCAGACTAGCGGGGCATGATACGCAGTATTTT.

This clone was picked up a small number of times. This chain uses TRBV2 with TRBJ1-6; 7 nucleotides agree with TRBD1. Germline CDR1 SNHLY, CDR2 FYNNEI. V lost 6 bases, J lost 3 bases, and 5 bases stayed unmatched. CDR3 size: 15 residues. The CDR3, as DNA: TGTGCCAGCAGGAGGGACAGCGGCTATAATTCACCCCTCCACTTT. This gives the protein CASRRDSGYNSPLHF.

The V call is TRBV11-3, the J call TRBJ2-1; maybe TRBD1 (6 bases). Germline V CDR1 and CDR2: SGHNT, YENEEA. The CDR3 sequence is 13 residues long. The V end was cut by 3 bases, the J end by 6 bases, with 9 bases between. CDR3 sequence reads: CASSLGAGNEQFF. DNA of the CDR3: TGTGCCAGCAGCTTGGGGGCCGGCAATGAGCAGTTCTTC.

Only a few counts were recorded for this clone. This sequence joins TRBV11-2 and TRBJ2-1, with D possibly matching TRBD1 (6 bases). Trimming took off 2 bases at V and 5 bases at J, with 13 bases between the two ends. Germline V CDR1 and CDR2: SGHAT, FQNNGV. The CDR3 length is 15 residues. The CDR3 DNA is TGTGCCAGCAGCTTAAGCCCGGGACACAACAATGAGCAGTTCTTC. Protein product: CASSLSPGHNNEQFF.